The source of this TCR beta chain is a study of blood T cell repertoires in COVID-19. Looking at the study overall: The United States, Italy and Spain provided the acute and convalescent COVID-19 samples. T cells, B-cell-depleted T cells, or PBMCs supplied cDNA or gDNA.

The V gene's germline CDR1 is MNHEY and CDR2 SVGAGI. CDR3 length: 13 amino acids. The V end lost 2 bases, the J end lost 5 bases, and 8 bases lay between the germline ends. In the source study's methods: Amplifying reference gene primers gave estimates of nucleated cell counts. Assay used: immunoSEQ multiplex PCR; TCRdb lists only in-frame clones, some missing. Clone size and the V and J calls come from that table; the DNA yielded D and trimming. The sample includes over 100,000 clones, 84% of them seen just once. V is TRBV6-5 and J is TRBJ2-3; perhaps TRBD1 as D (6 bases). Sequenced material: peripheral blood. The clonotype was recovered from a woman between 45 and 65 years old with acute or convalescent COVID-19. CDR3 sequence (DNA): TGTGCCAGCAGTTACGGCAGGGGAGATACGCAGTATTTT. Encoded protein: CASSYGRGDTQYF.